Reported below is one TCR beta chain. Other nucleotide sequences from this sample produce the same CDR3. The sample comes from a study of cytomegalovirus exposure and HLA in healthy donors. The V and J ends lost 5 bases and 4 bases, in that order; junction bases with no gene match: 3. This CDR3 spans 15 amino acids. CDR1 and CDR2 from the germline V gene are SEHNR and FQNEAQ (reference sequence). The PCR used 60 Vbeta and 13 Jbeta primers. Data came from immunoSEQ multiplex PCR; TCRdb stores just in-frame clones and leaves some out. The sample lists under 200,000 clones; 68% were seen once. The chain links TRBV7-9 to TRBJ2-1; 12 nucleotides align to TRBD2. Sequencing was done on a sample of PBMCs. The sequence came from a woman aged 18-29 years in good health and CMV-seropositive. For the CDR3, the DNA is TGTGCCAGCAGCCTAGGACTAGCGGGGTACAATGAGCAGTTCTTC. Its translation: CASSLGLAGYNEQFF. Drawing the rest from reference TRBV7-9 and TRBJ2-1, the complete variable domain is DTGVSQNPRHKITKRGQNVTFRCDPISEHNRLYWYRQTLGQGPEFLTYFQNEAQLEKSRLLSDRFSAERPKGSFSTLEIQRTEQGDSAMYLCASSLGLAGYNEQFFGPGTRLTVL.